These T cell receptor beta chains were read from a single sample in a study of T cells in Graves' hyperthyroidism and ophthalmopathy. TCRdb re-called the multiplex PCR reads through MiXCR, storing one row per CDR3 protein. Found here are some 500,000 distinct CDR3 sequences, about 16% of them singletons; the top ten hold about 31%. The sequenced material came from blood. These receptor sequences come from a woman aged 25 to 39 with Graves' ophthalmopathy. Both conserved end residues are part of each CDR3. A D gene is named only where the DNA matches it firmly. Some rows have no size entry. The others give once, few or many, or a class for an expanded clone.

D: NA
J: TRBJ2-3
V: TRBV29-1
size: many
DNA: TGCAGCGGGTGGTTAGATACGCAGTATTTT
CDR3: CSGWLDTQYF

D: TRBD1
J: TRBJ2-5
V: TRBV6-1
size: many
DNA: TGTGCCAGCAGTCGAACCCGGACAGGGCAAGAGACCCAGTACTTC
CDR3: CASSRTRTGQETQYF

D: NA
J: TRBJ1-2
V: TRBV19
size: NA
DNA: TGTGCCAGTACCGTGACAGGCTATGGCTACACCTTC
CDR3: CASTVTGYGYTF

D: TRBD2
J: TRBJ2-3
V: TRBV20-1
size: NA
DNA: TGCAGTGCTCAAGAGACGCTAGCGGGAGCGGCCCCAGATACGCAGTATTTT
CDR3: CSAQETLAGAAPDTQYF

D: TRBD2
J: TRBJ2-4
V: TRBV12-3/TRBV12-4
size: NA
DNA: TGTGCCAGCAGGACTAGCGGGAGGCCAAACATTCAGTACTTC
CDR3: CASRTSGRPNIQYF

D: TRBD2
J: TRBJ2-1
V: TRBV27
size: many
DNA: TGTGCCAGCATCAATAGCGGGGGCTCCAACTACAATGAGCAGTTCTTC
CDR3: CASINSGGSNYNEQFF

D: NA
J: TRBJ2-7
V: TRBV4-1
size: NA
DNA: TGCGCCAGCAGCCAAGTTTTAAGGGACCGAGGATCCTACGAGCAGTACTTC
CDR3: CASSQVLRDRGSYEQYF

D: NA
J: TRBJ2-2
V: TRBV2
size: many
DNA: TGTGCCAGCAGTGAAATCCCCTACGGGGAGCTGTTTTTT
CDR3: CASSEIPYGELFF

D: NA
J: TRBJ1-5
V: TRBV29-1
size: few
DNA: TGCAGCGTTGGGGGGGGACGGGGCAATCAGCCCCAGCATTTT
CDR3: CSVGGGRGNQPQHF

D: NA
J: TRBJ2-2
V: TRBV9
size: NA
DNA: TGTGCCAGCAGCACCCTAGATAGAGACGCCGGGGAGCTGTTTTTT
CDR3: CASSTLDRDAGELFF

D: NA
J: TRBJ1-2
V: TRBV11-2
size: many
DNA: TGTGCCAGCAGCTTAGATGGGACTAGCGGCTACACCTTC
CDR3: CASSLDGTSGYTF

D: TRBD1
J: TRBJ1-3
V: TRBV2
size: many
DNA: TGTGCCAGCAGAGAACAGGGGAACTCTGGAAACACCATATATTTT
CDR3: CASREQGNSGNTIYF

D: TRBD2
J: TRBJ2-3
V: TRBV28
size: many
DNA: TGTGCCAGCAGTCCCGGGAGGGCAGATACGCAGTATTTT
CDR3: CASSPGRADTQYF